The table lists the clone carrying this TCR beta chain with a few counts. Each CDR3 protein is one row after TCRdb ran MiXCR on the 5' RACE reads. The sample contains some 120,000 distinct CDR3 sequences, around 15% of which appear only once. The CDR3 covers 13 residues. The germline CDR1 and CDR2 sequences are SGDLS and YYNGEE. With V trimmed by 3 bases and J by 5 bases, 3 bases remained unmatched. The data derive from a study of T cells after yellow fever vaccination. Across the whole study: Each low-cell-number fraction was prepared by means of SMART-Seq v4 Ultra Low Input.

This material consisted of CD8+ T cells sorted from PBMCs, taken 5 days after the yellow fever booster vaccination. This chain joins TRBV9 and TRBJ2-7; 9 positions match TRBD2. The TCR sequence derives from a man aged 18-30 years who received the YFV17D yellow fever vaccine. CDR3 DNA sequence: TGTGCCAGCAGCGAGGGCGGGGGGGACGAGCAGTACTTC. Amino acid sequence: CASSEGGGDEQYF.